The clone carrying this T cell receptor beta chain was seen only once. Only in-frame clones appear in the TCRdb table, and some are missing; sequencing was by immunoSEQ multiplex PCR. The sample shows about 2 million clones, approximately 94% of them seen only once. This sample is drawn from a study of shared clonotypes between healthy human individuals. Naive CD8 populations comprised CD45RO-negative cells positively selected for CCR7, excluding terminally differentiated effector memory CD45RA+ cells. CDR1 is MDHEN, CDR2 SYDVKM, per germline. V shed 2 bases, J shed 6 bases, and the junction held 16 bases outside the gene matches. The CDR3 sequence is 18 residues long.

Sequencing input: naive CD8+ T cells sorted from blood. The sequence derives from a man aged 18 to 30 in good health. The chain recombines TRBV28 with TRBJ2-3, with TRBD2 matching 8 bases. CDR3 DNA sequence: TGTGCCAGCAGTTTACAGTCCAGCGGGGGACCAGCACCGGATACGCAGTATTTT. It codes for CASSLQSSGGPAPDTQYF.